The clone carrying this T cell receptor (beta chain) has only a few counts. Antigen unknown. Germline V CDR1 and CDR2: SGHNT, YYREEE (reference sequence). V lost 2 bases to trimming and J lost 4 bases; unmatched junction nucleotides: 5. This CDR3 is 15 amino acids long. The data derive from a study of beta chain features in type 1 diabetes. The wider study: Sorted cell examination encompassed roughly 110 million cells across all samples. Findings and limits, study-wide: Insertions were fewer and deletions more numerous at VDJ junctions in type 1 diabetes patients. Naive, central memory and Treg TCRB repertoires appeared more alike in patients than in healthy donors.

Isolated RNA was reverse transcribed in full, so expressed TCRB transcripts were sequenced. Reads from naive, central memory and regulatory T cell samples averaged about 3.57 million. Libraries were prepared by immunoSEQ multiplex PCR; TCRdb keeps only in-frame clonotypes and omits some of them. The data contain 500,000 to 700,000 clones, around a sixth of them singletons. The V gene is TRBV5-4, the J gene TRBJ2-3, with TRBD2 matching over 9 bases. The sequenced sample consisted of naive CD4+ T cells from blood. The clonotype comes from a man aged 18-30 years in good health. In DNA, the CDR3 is TGTGCCAGCAGCTTAATTAGCGGGGGTGCAGATACGCAGTATTTT. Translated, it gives CASSLISGGADTQYF.